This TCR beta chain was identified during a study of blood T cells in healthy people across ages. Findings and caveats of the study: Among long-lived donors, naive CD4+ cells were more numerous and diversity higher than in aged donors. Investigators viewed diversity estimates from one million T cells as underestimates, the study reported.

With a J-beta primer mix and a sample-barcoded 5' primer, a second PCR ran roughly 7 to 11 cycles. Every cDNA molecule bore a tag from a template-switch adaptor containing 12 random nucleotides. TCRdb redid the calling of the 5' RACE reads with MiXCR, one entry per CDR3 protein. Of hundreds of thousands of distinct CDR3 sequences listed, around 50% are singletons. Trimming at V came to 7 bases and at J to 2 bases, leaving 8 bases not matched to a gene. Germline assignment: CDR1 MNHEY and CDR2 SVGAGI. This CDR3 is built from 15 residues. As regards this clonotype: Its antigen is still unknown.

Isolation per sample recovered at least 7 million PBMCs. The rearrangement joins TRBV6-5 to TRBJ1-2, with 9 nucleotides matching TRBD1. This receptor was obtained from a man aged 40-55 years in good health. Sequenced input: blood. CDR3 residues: CASTEAGTGNYGYTF. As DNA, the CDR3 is TGTGCCAGCACCGAAGCCGGGACAGGGAACTATGGCTACACCTTC.